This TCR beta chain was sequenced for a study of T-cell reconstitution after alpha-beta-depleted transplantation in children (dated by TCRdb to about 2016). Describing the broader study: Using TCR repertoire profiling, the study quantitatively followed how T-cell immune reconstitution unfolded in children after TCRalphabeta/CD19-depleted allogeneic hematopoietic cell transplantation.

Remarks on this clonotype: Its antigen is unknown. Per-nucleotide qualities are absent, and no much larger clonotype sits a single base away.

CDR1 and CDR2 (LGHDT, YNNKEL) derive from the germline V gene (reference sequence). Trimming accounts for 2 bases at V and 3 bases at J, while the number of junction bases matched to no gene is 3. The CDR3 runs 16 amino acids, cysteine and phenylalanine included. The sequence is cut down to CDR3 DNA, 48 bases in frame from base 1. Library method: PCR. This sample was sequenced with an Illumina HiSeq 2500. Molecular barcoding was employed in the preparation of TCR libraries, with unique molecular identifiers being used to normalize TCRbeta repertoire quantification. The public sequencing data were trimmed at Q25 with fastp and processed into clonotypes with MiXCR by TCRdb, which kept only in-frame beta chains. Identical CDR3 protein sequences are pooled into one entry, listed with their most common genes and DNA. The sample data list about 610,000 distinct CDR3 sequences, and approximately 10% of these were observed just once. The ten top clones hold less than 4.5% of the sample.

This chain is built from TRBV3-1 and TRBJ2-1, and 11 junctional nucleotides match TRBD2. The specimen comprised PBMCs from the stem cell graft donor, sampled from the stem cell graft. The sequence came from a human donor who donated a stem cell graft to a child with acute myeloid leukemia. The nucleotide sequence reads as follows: TGTGCCAGCAGCCAAACTAGCGGGAGCGGCTACAATGAGCAGTTCTTC. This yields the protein CASSQTSGSGYNEQFF.